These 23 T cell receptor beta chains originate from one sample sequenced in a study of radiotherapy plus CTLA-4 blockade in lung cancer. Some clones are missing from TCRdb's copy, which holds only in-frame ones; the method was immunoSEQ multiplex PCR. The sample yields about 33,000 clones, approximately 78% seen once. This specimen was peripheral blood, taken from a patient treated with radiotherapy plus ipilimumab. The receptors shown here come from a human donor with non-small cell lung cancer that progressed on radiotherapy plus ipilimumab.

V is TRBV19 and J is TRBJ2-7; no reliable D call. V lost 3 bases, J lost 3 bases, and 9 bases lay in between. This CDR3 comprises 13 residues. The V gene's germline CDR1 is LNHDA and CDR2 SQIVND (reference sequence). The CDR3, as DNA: TGTGCCAGTAGTATGACCAGACTCTACGAGCAGTACTTC. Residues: CASSMTRLYEQYF. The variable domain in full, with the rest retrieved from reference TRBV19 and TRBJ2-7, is DGGITQSPKYLFRKEGQNVTLSCEQNLNHDAMYWYRQDPGQGLRLIYYSQIVNDFQKGDIAEGYSVSREKKESFPLTVTSAQKNPTAFYLCASSMTRLYEQYFGPGTRLTVT.

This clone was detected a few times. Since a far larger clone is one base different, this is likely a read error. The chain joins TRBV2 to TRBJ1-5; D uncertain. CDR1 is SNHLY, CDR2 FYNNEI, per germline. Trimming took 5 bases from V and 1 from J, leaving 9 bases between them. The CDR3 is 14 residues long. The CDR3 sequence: CASSSAASNQPQHF. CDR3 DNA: TGTGCCAGCAGTTCGGCGGCAAGCAATCAGCCCCAGCATTTT.

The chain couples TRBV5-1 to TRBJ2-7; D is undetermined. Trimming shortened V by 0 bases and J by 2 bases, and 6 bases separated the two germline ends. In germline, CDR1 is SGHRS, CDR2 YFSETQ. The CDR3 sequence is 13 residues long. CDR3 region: CASSLEQTYEQYF. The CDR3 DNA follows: TGCGCCAGCAGCTTGGAACAGACCTACGAGCAGTACTTC. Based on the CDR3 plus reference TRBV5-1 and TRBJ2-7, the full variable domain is KAGVTQTPRYLIKTRGQQVTLSCSPISGHRSVSWYQQTPGQGLQFLFEYFSETQRNKGNFPGRFSGRQFSNSRSEMNVSTLELGDSALYLCASSLEQTYEQYFGPGTRLTVT.

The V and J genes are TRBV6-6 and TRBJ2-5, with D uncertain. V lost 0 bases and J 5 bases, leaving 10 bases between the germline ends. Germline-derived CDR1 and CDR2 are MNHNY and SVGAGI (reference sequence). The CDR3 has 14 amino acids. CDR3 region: CASSYSAVGETQYF. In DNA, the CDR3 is TGTGCCAGCAGTTACTCCGCGGTCGGCGAGACCCAGTACTTC.

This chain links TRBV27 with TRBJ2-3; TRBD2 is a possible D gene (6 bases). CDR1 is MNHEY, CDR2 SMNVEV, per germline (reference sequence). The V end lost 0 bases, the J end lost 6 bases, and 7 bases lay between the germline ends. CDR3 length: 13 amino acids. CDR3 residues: CASSLSGRDTQYF. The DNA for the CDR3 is TGTGCCAGCAGTTTATCAGGGAGGGATACGCAGTATTTT.

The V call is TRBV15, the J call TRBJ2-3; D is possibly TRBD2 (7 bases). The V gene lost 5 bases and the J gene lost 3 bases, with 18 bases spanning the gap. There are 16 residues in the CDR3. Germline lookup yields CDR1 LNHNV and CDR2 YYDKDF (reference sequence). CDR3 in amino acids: CATSRGGGGGTDTQYF. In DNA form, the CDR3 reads TGTGCCACCAGCCGGGGTGGAGGGGGGGGAACAGATACGCAGTATTTT. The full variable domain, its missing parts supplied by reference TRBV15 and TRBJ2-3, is DAMVIQNPRYQVTQFGKPVTLSCSQTLNHNVMYWYQQKSSQAPKLLFHYYDKDFNNEADTPDNFQSRRPNTSFCFLDIRSPGLGDTAMYLCATSRGGGGGTDTQYFGPGTRLTVL.

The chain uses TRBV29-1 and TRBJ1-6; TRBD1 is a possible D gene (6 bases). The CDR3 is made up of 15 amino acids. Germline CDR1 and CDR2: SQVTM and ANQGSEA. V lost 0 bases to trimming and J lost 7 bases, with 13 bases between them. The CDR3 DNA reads TGCAGCGTTGAAGATCTTAGGGGGACCAATTCACCCCTCCACTTT. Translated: CSVEDLRGTNSPLHF.

The CDR3 reads CASRGGSGQDIYEQYF. The CDR3 DNA is TGCGCCAGCAGAGGGGGTTCCGGACAGGACATCTACGAGCAGTACTTC. V usage is TRBV5-1 and J usage is TRBJ2-7; TRBD1 matches 7 bases. Germline-derived CDR1 and CDR2 are SGHRS and YFSETQ. CDR3 length: 16 amino acids. J gave up 3 bases and V 5 bases, and 14 bases lay outside the gene matches.

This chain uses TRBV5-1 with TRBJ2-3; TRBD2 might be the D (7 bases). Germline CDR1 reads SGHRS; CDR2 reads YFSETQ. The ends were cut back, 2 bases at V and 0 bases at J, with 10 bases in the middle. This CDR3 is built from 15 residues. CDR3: CASSFGGPSTDTQYF. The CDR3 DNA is TGCGCCAGCAGCTTCGGGGGGCCTAGCACAGATACGCAGTATTTT.

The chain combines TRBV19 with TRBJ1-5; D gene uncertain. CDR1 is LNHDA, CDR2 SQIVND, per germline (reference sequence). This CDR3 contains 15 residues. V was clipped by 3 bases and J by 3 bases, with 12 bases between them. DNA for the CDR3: TGTGCCAGTAGTATCCCATGGGCGAACAATCAGCCCCAGCATTTT. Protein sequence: CASSIPWANNQPQHF.

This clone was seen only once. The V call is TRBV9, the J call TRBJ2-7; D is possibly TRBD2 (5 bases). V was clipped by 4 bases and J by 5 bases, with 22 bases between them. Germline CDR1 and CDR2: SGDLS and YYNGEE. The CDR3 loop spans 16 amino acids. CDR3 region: CASSPPHTSGSHEQYF. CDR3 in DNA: TGTGCCAGCAGCCCCCCGCACACGAGCGGTAGTCACGAGCAGTACTTC.

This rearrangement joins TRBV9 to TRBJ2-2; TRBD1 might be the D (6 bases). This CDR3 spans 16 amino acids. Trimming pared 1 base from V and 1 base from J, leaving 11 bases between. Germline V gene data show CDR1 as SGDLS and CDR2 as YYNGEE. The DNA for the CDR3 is TGTGCCAGCAGCGTAACCGCGACAGGGAACACCGGGGAGCTGTTTTTT. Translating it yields CASSVTATGNTGELFF.

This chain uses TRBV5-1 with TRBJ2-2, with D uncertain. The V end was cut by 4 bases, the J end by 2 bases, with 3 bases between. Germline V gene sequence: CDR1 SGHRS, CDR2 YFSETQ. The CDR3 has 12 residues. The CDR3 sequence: CASSLNTGELFF. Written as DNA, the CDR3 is TGCGCCAGCAGCCTTAACACCGGGGAGCTGTTTTTT.

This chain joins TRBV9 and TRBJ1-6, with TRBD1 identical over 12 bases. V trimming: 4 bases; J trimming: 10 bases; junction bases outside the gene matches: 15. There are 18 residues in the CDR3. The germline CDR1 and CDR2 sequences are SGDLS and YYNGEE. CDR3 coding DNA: TGTGCCAGCAGCCCAAGGAGAAGCGGGACAGGGGGCGAATCACCCCTCCACTTT. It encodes CASSPRRSGTGGESPLHF.

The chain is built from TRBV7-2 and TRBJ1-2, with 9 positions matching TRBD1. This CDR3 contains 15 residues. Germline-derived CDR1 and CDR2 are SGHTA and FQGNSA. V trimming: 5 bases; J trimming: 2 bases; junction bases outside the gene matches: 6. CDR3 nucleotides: TGTGCCAGCAGCATAACAGGGGGCGCGAACTATGGCTACACCTTC. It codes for CASSITGGANYGYTF. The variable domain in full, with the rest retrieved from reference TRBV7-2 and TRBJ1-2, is GAGVSQSPSNKVTEKGKDVELRCDPISGHTALYWYRQSLGQGLEFLIYFQGNSAPDKSGLPSDRFSAERTGGSVSTLTIQRTQQEDSAVYLCASSITGGANYGYTFGSGTRLTVV.

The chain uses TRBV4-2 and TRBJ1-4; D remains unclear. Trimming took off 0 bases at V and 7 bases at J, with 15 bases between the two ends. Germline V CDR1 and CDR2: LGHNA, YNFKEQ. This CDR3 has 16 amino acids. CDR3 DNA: TGTGCCAGCAGCCAAGAGGAGCCCGGGGTCAGTGAAAAACTGTTTTTT. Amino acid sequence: CASSQEEPGVSEKLFF.

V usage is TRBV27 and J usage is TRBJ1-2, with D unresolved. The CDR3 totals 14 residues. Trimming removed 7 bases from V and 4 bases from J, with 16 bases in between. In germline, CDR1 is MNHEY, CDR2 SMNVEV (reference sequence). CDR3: CASTPGRGSYGYTF. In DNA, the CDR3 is TGTGCCAGCACGCCGGGCCGCGGGAGCTATGGCTACACCTTC.

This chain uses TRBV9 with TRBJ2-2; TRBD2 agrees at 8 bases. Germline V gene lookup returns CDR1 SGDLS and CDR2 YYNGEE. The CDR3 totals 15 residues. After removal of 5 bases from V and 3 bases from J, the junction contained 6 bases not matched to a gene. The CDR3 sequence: CASRAGLGDTGELFF. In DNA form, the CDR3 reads TGTGCCAGCAGAGCGGGACTAGGGGACACCGGGGAGCTGTTTTTT.

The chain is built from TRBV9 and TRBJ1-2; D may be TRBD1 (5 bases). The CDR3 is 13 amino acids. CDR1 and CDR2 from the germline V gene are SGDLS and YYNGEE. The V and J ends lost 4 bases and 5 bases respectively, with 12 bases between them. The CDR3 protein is CASSLSQGYGYTF. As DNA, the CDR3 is TGTGCCAGCAGCCTCTCGCAGGGATATGGCTACACCTTC.

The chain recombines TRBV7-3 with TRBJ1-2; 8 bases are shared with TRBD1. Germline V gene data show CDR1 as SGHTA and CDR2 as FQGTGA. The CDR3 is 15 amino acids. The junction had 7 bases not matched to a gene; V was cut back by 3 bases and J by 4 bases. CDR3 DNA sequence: TGTGCCAGCAGCTTCTCTTCGGGACAGGCCTATGGCTACACCTTC. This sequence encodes CASSFSSGQAYGYTF.

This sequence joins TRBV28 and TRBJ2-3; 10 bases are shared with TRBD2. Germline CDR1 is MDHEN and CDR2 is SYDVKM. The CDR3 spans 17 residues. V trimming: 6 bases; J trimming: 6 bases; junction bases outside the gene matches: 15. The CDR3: CASRFSGGAGGADTQYF. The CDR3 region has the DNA TGTGCCAGCAGATTCAGCGGGGGGGCCGGCGGGGCGGATACGCAGTATTTT.

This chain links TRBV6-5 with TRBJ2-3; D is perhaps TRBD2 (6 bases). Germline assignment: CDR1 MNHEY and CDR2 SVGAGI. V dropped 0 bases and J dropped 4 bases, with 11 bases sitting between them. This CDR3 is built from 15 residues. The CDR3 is CASSYSIGGADTQYF. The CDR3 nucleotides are TGTGCCAGCAGTTACTCGATAGGCGGGGCAGATACGCAGTATTTT.

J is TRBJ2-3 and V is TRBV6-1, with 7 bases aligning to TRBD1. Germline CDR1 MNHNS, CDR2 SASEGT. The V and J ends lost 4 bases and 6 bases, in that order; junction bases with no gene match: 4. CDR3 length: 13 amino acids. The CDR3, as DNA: TGTGCCAGCAGTGGACAGGGAAGGGATACGCAGTATTTT. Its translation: CASSGQGRDTQYF.